The 8 T cell receptor beta chains below were found in one sample sequenced in a study of T cell responses to AZD1222 COVID-19 vaccine (dated by TCRdb to about 2021). What the time point label conveys for this sample: baseline before first vaccination. Library construction relied on the immunoSEQ multiplex PCR assay. TCRdb retrieved this table from immuneACCESS and kept in-frame rearrangements only. Not all clones are present; in checked studies, unresolved V genes account for under half, and no reason is known for the remainder. In all, the sample holds roughly 170,000 clones, and less than 95% of those were seen once. Of the sample, approximately 2.8% falls within the top ten clones. The source was peripheral blood, collected on day 0 of AZD1222 vaccination. These receptors were taken from an adult in good health.

The J gene is TRBJ1-1, the V gene TRBV5-6; D unclear. From germline, CDR1 is SGHDT and CDR2 YYEEEE. The CDR3 spans 14 residues. V lost 0 bases and J 6 bases, leaving 12 bases between the germline ends. This chain's CDR3 is CASSLAGVGSEAFF. Here the CDR3 DNA reads TGTGCCAGCAGCTTGGCCGGAGTTGGGTCTGAAGCTTTCTTT.

This clone was detected once. This sequence joins TRBV7-2 and TRBJ2-1, with 10 bases aligning to TRBD2. Germline V lookup: CDR1 SGHTA, CDR2 FQGNSA. With 4 bases clipped from V and 7 bases from J, the junction kept 7 bases outside the gene matches. The CDR3 covers 15 residues. In DNA form, the CDR3 reads TGTGCCAGCAGCTATACTAGCGGGGTTTTAAATGAGCAGTTCTTC. It translates to CASSYTSGVLNEQFF.

V and J are TRBV29-1 and TRBJ1-1, with TRBD1 matching over 9 bases. V gave up 5 bases and J gave up 6 bases; unmatched junction bases: 16. Germline CDR1 SQVTM, CDR2 ANQGSEA. The CDR3 consists of 16 residues. The CDR3 spells CSVRIGQGTVGAEAFF. The CDR3 DNA sequence: TGCAGCGTTCGAATCGGACAGGGGACGGTAGGCGCTGAAGCTTTCTTT. The full variable domain, with the rest looked up from reference TRBV29-1 and TRBJ1-1, is SAVISQKPSRDICQRGTSLTIQCQVDSQVTMMFWYRQQPGQSLTLIATANQGSEATYESGFVIDKFPISRPNLTFSTLTVSNMSPEDSSIYLCSVRIGQGTVGAEAFFGQGTRLTVV.

Remarks on this clone: This specimen includes other DNA sequences encoding the same CDR3. The chain combines TRBV9 with TRBJ1-4; D call uncertain. Germline V gene lookup returns CDR1 SGDLS and CDR2 YYNGEE. The CDR3 is made up of 14 amino acids. Trimming removed 2 bases from V and 0 bases from J, with 5 bases in between. The chain's CDR3 is CASSVGATNEKLFF. The CDR3 region has the DNA TGTGCCAGCAGCGTTGGAGCAACTAATGAAAAACTGTTTTTT.

This clone appeared a few times. This chain links TRBV4-3 with TRBJ2-2; 16 nucleotides line up with TRBD2. J was trimmed by 6 bases and V by 2 bases; bases with no gene match: 6. CDR3 length equals 18 residues. Germline V lookup: CDR1 LGHNA, CDR2 YSLEER. The CDR3 loop is CASSQTGLAGGLSGELFF. The CDR3 coding sequence is TGCGCCAGCAGCCAAACGGGACTAGCGGGGGGGTTGTCCGGGGAGCTGTTTTTT.

This chain links TRBV6-1 with TRBJ1-2; D unresolved. CDR1 and CDR2 (germline): MNHNS, SASEGT. This CDR3 region has 13 residues. The V end lost 3 bases, the J end lost 8 bases, and 13 bases lay between the germline ends. CDR3 bases: TGTGCCAGCAGTGATTTGAGTAGAGGAGGCTACACCTTC. It is translated as CASSDLSRGGYTF.

This rearrangement joins TRBV6-2 or TRBV6-3 to TRBJ2-3; D is unresolved. CDR1 and CDR2 from the germline V gene are MNHEY and SVGEGT. This CDR3 spans 15 amino acids. V gave up 4 bases and J gave up 0 bases, with 11 bases separating them. The CDR3 coding sequence is TGTGCCAGCAGTTCGGGCCAAGGAAGCACAGATACGCAGTATTTT. Translated, it gives CASSSGQGSTDTQYF.

This clone was picked up one time. This sequence joins TRBV3-1 (or the pseudogene TRBV3-2) and TRBJ1-2; the match to TRBD1 covers 8 bases. Germline V lookup: CDR1 LGHDT, CDR2 YNNKEL (reference sequence). Trimming removed 0 bases from V and 8 bases from J; junction bases left unmatched: 11. CDR3 size: 16 residues. The CDR3: CASSQDRAGQDRGYTF. The CDR3 DNA follows: TGTGCCAGCAGCCAAGACCGAGCGGGACAGGACCGGGGCTACACCTTC.